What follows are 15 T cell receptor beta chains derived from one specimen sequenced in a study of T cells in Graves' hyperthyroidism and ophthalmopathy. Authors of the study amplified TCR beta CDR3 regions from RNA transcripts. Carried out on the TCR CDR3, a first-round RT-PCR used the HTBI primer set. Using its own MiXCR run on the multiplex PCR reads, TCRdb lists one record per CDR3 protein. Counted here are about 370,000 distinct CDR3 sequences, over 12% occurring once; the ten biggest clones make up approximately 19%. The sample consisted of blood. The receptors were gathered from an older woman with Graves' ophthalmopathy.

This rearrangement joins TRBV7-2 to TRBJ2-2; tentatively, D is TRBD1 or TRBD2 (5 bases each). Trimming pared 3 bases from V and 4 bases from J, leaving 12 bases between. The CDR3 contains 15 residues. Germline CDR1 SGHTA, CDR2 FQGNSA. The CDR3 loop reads CASSFGTGSTGELFF. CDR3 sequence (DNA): TGTGCCAGCAGCTTCGGGACGGGGAGCACCGGGGAGCTGTTTTTT.

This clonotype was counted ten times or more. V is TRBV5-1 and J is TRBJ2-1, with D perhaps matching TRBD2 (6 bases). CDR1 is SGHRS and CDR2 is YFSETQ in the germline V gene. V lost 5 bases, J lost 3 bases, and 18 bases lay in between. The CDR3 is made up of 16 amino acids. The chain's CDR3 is CASSSGDVTVYNEQFF. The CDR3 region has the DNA TGCGCCAGCAGTTCGGGAGATGTAACAGTCTACAATGAGCAGTTCTTC. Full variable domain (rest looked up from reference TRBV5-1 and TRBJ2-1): KAGVTQTPRYLIKTRGQQVTLSCSPISGHRSVSWYQQTPGQGLQFLFEYFSETQRNKGNFPGRFSGRQFSNSRSEMNVSTLELGDSALYLCASSSGDVTVYNEQFFGPGTRLTVL.

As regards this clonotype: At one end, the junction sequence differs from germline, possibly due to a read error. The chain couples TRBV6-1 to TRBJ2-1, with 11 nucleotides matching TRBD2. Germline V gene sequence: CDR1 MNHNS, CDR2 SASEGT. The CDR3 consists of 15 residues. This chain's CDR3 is CAGSALAGETYEQFF. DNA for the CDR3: TGTGCCGGCAGTGCACTAGCGGGAGAAACCTATGAGCAGTTCTTC.

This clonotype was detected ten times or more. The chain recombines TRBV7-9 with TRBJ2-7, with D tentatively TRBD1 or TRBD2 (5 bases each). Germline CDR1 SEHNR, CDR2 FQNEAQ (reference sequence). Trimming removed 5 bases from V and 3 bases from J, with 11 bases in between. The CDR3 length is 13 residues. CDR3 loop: CASSVGTYYEQYF. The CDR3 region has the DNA TGTGCCAGCAGCGTTGGGACCTACTACGAGCAGTACTTC. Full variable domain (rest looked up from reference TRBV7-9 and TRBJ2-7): DTGVSQNPRHKITKRGQNVTFRCDPISEHNRLYWYRQTLGQGPEFLTYFQNEAQLEKSRLLSDRFSAERPKGSFSTLEIQRTEQGDSAMYLCASSVGTYYEQYFGPGTRLTVT.

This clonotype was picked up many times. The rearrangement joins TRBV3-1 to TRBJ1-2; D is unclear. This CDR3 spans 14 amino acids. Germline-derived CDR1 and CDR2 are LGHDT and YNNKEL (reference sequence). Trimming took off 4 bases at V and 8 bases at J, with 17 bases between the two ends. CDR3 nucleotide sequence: TGTGCCAGCAGCCTTTTAAGCGTGGGCCGGGGCTACACCTTC. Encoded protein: CASSLLSVGRGYTF.

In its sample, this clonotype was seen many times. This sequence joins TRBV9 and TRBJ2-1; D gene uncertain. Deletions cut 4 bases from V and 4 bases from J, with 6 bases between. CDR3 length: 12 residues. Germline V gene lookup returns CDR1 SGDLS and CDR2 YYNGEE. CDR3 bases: TGTGCCAGCAGCACCAGATACAATGAGCAGTTCTTC. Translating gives CASSTRYNEQFF.

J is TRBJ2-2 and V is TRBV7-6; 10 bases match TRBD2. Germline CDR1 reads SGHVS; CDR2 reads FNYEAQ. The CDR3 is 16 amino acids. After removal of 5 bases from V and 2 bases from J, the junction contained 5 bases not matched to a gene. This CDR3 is CASSTPSGSNTGELFF. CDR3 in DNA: TGTGCCAGCAGCACTCCTAGCGGGAGTAACACCGGGGAGCTGTTTTTT.

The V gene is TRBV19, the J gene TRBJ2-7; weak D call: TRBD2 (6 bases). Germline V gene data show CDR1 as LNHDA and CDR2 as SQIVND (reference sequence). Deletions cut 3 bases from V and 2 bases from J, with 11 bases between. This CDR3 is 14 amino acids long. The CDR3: CASSMAGFPYEQYF. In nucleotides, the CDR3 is TGTGCCAGTAGTATGGCGGGGTTTCCCTACGAGCAGTACTTC.

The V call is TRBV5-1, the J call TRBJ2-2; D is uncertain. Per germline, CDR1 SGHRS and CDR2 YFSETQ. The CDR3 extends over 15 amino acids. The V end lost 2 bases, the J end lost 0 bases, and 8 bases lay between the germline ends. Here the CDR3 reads CASSFGPTNTGELFF. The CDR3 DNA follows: TGCGCCAGCAGCTTTGGGCCCACGAACACCGGGGAGCTGTTTTTT.

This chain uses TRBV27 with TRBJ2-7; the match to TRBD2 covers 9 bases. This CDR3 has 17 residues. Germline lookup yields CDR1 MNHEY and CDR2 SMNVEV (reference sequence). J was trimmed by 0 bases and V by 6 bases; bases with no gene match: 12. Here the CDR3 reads CASSSRLAGAFSYEQYF. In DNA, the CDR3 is TGTGCCAGCAGCTCCAGGTTAGCGGGAGCTTTCTCCTACGAGCAGTACTTC.

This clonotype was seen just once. This chain's CDR3 is CASSFRRESYNEQFF. DNA of the CDR3: TGTGCCAGCAGCTTTAGGCGGGAGTCCTACAATGAGCAGTTCTTC. This chain joins TRBV7-9 and TRBJ2-1; 7 bases are a match to TRBD2. V lost 3 bases, J lost 1 base, and 3 bases stayed unmatched. Germline-derived CDR1 and CDR2 are SEHNR and FQNEAQ (reference sequence). The CDR3 is 15 residues long.

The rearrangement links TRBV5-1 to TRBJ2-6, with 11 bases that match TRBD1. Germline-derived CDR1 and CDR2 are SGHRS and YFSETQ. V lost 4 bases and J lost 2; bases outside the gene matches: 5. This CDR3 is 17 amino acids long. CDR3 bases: TGCGCCAGCAGCCCCGGACAGGGGGCGACTGGGGCCAACGTCCTGACTTTC. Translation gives CASSPGQGATGANVLTF.

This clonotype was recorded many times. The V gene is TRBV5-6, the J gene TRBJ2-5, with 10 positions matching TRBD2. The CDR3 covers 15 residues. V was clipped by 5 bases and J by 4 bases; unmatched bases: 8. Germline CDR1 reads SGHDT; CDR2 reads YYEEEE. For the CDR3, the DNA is TGTGCCAGCAGACTGAGCGGGAGGGGAGGAGAGACCCAGTACTTC. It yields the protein CASRLSGRGGETQYF. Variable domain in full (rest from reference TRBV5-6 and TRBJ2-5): DAGVTQSPTHLIKTRGQQVTLRCSPKSGHDTVSWYQQALGQGPQFIFQYYEEEERQRGNFPDRFSGHQFPNYSSELNVNALLLGDSALYLCASRLSGRGGETQYFGPGTRLLVL.

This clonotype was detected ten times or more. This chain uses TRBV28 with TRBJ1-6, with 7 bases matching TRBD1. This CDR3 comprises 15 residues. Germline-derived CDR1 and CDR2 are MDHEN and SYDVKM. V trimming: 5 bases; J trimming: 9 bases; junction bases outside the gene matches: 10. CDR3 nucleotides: TGTGCCAGCAGTCCGCACACGGGACAGCTTTCACCCCTCCACTTT. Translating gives CASSPHTGQLSPLHF.

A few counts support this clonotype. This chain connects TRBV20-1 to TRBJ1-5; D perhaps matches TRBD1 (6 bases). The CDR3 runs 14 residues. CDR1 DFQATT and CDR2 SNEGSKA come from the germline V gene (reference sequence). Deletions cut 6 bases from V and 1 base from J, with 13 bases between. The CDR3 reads CSAAGGLSNQPQHF. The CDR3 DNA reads TGCAGTGCCGCCGGGGGCCTGAGCAATCAGCCCCAGCATTTT.